One TCR beta chain is described in this entry. This record comes from a study of blood T cell repertoires in COVID-19. Looking at the study overall: COVID-19 samples, acute and convalescent, were from the United States, Italy and Spain. Nucleic acid was either cDNA or gDNA, and it came from T cells, B-cell-depleted T cells, or PBMCs.

The authors' processing: For nucleated cells, counts were estimated from reference gene primer amplification. Sequencing was performed with immunoSEQ multiplex PCR; in TCRdb, only in-frame clones are kept and a portion is missing. V and J calls and clone size follow that table, whereas D and trimming were derived from the DNA. The sample consists of 43,000 or so clones, roughly 85% of them appearing once. The J segment lost 4 bases and the V segment lost 5 bases, leaving 11 bases of the junction unmatched. Germline CDR1 reads SNHLY; CDR2 reads FYNNEI. CDR3 length: 15 amino acids. This chain links TRBV2 with TRBJ2-7; 7 bases are shared with TRBD2. Material: peripheral blood. The receptor's source is a man between 60 and 75 years old with active COVID-19. In DNA, the CDR3 is TGTGCCAGCAGTCCGAGGACTAGTGGCGTGTACGAGCAGTACTTC. Its protein product is CASSPRTSGVYEQYF.